One and the same sample provided the 18 T cell receptor beta chains below, sequenced in a study of blood T cell repertoires in COVID-19. The data were produced by immunoSEQ multiplex PCR, yet TCRdb's version contains in-frame clones alone and is incomplete. The table shows fewer than 250,000 clones, with roughly 84% occurring only once. Input material: peripheral blood. The origin of the receptors is a human donor in a cohort sampled during active COVID-19.

DNA for the CDR3: TGTGCCAGCCGGGGGACCCGGGTTCCCTACGAGCAGTACTTC. As protein: CASRGTRVPYEQYF. V and J are TRBV28 and TRBJ2-7; possible D gene TRBD2, 6 bases. CDR1 and CDR2 from the germline V gene are MDHEN and SYDVKM. Deletions cut 8 bases from V and 2 bases from J, with 16 bases between. This CDR3 is built from 14 residues.

This clone was recorded a few times. This CDR3 reads CSVGTGPNSPLHF. The CDR3 coding sequence is TGCAGCGTCGGGACAGGGCCGAATTCACCCCTCCACTTT. This chain connects TRBV29-1 to TRBJ1-6, with 9 bases fitting TRBD1. The germline gives CDR1 SQVTM, CDR2 ANQGSEA. This CDR3 has 13 amino acids. Trimming took 6 bases from V and 7 from J; bases not matched to a gene: 4.

The genes are TRBV28 and TRBJ1-1; possibly TRBD1 for D (5 bases). Per the germline V gene, CDR1 is MDHEN and CDR2 is SYDVKM. V was pared by 5 bases and J by 5 bases, with 18 bases between. CDR3 length: 15 amino acids. As DNA, the CDR3 is TGTGCCAGCAGTCCCGCGGGGGGAGGAAATACTGAAGCTTTCTTT. Its translation is CASSPAGGGNTEAFF.

V is TRBV18 and J is TRBJ1-1; no firm D call. Deletions cut 3 bases from V and 2 bases from J, with 16 bases between. Germline V gene data show CDR1 as KGHSH and CDR2 as LQKENI. The CDR3 length is 16 residues. Here the CDR3 reads CASSPPGRPRNTEAFF. The CDR3 bases are TGTGCCAGCTCACCGCCGGGAAGACCGAGAAACACTGAAGCTTTCTTT.

This clone was detected only once. The V call is TRBV30, the J call TRBJ2-6; D may be TRBD1 (6 bases). CDR3 length: 17 residues. The V end was cut by 0 bases, the J end by 1 base, with 13 bases between. In germline, CDR1 is GTSNPN, CDR2 SVGIG (reference sequence). The CDR3 protein is CAWSVSRTDSGANVLTF. The CDR3 DNA is TGTGCCTGGAGTGTATCTCGGACAGATTCTGGGGCCAACGTCCTGACTTTC.

The chain recombines TRBV12-3 or TRBV12-4 with TRBJ2-4; 8 nucleotides line up with TRBD1. The CDR3 is 13 amino acids. Trimming cost V 5 bases and J 15 bases; bases outside gene matches: 12. The CDR3 here is CASSPGQAGRRYF. In nucleotides, the CDR3 is TGTGCCAGCAGTCCGGGACAGGCCGGTCGACGGTACTTC.

The chain has TRBV7-9 and TRBJ1-4; D gene ambiguous. Germline V gene lookup returns CDR1 SEHNR and CDR2 FQNEAQ (reference sequence). Deletions cut 1 base from V and 8 bases from J, with 17 bases between. The CDR3 extends over 16 amino acids. Written as DNA, the CDR3 is TGTGCCAGCAGCTTAGGGGCAGGCCCCCCGGGGGAAAAACTGTTTTTT. Translation gives CASSLGAGPPGEKLFF.

The V gene is TRBV5-5, the J gene TRBJ2-1; TRBD1 aligns across 8 bases. CDR1 is SGHKS, CDR2 YYEKEE, per germline (reference sequence). The V segment lost 2 bases and the J segment 6 bases; nucleotides outside the gene matches: 19. The CDR3 contains 19 residues. CDR3 region: CASSFGTGRGRGGRNEQFF. Written as DNA, the CDR3 is TGTGCCAGCAGCTTCGGGACAGGTCGGGGTCGAGGTGGCCGCAATGAGCAGTTCTTC.

The CDR3 is CARGGSYEQYF. As DNA, the CDR3 is TGTGCCAGGGGGGGCTCCTACGAGCAGTACTTC. The chain has TRBV2 and TRBJ2-7, with a weak D call TRBD2 (6 bases). There are 11 residues in the CDR3. The V end was cut by 9 bases, the J end by 0 bases, with 6 bases between. CDR1 is SNHLY, CDR2 FYNNEI, per germline.

The V and J genes are TRBV19 and TRBJ1-6; possibly TRBD1 for D (6 bases). The germline gives CDR1 LNHDA, CDR2 SQIVND (reference sequence). V was cut by 4 bases and J by 0 bases, with 13 bases left in between. This CDR3 is built from 17 residues. CDR3 nucleotide sequence: TGTGCCAGTAGTACGACAGGCCCGAGCTCCTATAATTCACCCCTCCACTTT. Its translation is CASSTTGPSSYNSPLHF.

V and J are TRBV18 and TRBJ1-5, with D perhaps TRBD1 (5 bases). CDR3 length equals 15 residues. V shed 6 bases and J shed 4 bases, with 16 bases lying between them. The germline V gene has CDR1 KGHSH and CDR2 LQKENI. CDR3 region: CASSLLGGENQPQHF. The CDR3 coding sequence is TGTGCCAGCTCCCTTTTGGGGGGGGAAAATCAGCCCCAGCATTTT.

The CDR3 DNA is TGTGCCAGCAGCCAACTCCGACAGGGGTTCTATGGCTACACCTTC. Its protein is CASSQLRQGFYGYTF. The chain combines TRBV7-8 with TRBJ1-2, with 8 bases that match TRBD1. Germline V gene data show CDR1 as SGHVS and CDR2 as FQNEAQ. The V segment lost 5 bases and the J segment 4 bases; nucleotides outside the gene matches: 9. The CDR3 covers 15 residues.

V is TRBV19 and J is TRBJ1-3; TRBD1 matches at 7 bases. This CDR3 has 14 residues. The J segment lost 6 bases and the V segment lost 5 bases, leaving 7 bases of the junction unmatched. Per germline, CDR1 LNHDA and CDR2 SQIVND (reference sequence). The DNA for the CDR3 is TGTGCCAGTAGTGTAACAGGGGTGCAAAACACCATATATTTT. Translation: CASSVTGVQNTIYF.

This clone was seen just once. The chain carries TRBV6-5 and TRBJ1-1; no definite D call. This CDR3 region has 13 residues. The V gene's germline CDR1 is MNHEY and CDR2 SVGAGI. Trimming removed 4 bases from V and 1 base from J, with 7 bases in between. CDR3 loop: CASSSHTNTEAFF. The CDR3 DNA is TGTGCCAGCAGTTCACACACGAACACTGAAGCTTTCTTT.

This chain uses TRBV7-9 with TRBJ2-1; TRBD1 agrees at 9 bases. Germline V gives CDR1 SEHNR, CDR2 FQNEAQ (reference sequence). With V trimmed by 5 bases and J by 4 bases, 12 bases remained unmatched. The CDR3 is made up of 17 amino acids. The CDR3: CASSQRPGTGIYNEQFF. CDR3 nucleotide sequence: TGTGCCAGCAGCCAACGACCCGGGACAGGGATTTACAATGAGCAGTTCTTC.

This rearrangement joins TRBV5-1 to TRBJ1-1, with D hard to call. Germline CDR1 reads SGHRS; CDR2 reads YFSETQ. CDR3 size: 14 residues. The germline V and J ends were trimmed by 4 bases and 2 bases, with 12 bases remaining between them. CDR3 in DNA: TGCGCCAGCAGCCAACAGACGGAAAACACTGAAGCTTTCTTT. It encodes CASSQQTENTEAFF.

This clone was counted a single time. The rearrangement uses TRBV5-1 and TRBJ1-1, with a weak D call TRBD1 (5 bases). With 1 base removed from V and 1 base from J, the gap between germline ends came to 14 bases. Germline V gene sequence: CDR1 SGHRS, CDR2 YFSETQ. This CDR3 region has 16 residues. The CDR3 sequence is CASSLFYQGGNTEAFF. The CDR3 coding sequence is TGCGCCAGCAGCTTGTTTTATCAGGGAGGGAACACTGAAGCTTTCTTT.

This clone was detected many times. The V call is TRBV7-9, the J call TRBJ2-1; TRBD2 matches 13 bases. After removal of 5 bases from V and 7 bases from J, the junction contained 11 bases not matched to a gene. Germline V CDR1 and CDR2: SEHNR, FQNEAQ (reference sequence). The CDR3 has 17 amino acids. DNA for the CDR3: TGTGCCAGCAGCCTAACGACACTAGCGGGAGGGATGAATGAGCAGTTCTTC. It is translated as CASSLTTLAGGMNEQFF.